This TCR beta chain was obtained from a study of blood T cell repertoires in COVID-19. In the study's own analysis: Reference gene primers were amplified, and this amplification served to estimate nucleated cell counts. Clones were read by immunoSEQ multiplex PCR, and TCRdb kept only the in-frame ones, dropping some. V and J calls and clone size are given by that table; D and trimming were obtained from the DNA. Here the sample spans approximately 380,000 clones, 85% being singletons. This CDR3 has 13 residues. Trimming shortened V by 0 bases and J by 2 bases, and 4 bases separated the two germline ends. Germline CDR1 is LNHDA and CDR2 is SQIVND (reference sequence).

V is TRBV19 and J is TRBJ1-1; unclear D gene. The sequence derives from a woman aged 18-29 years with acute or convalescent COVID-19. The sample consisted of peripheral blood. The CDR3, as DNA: TGTGCCAGTAGTATAGATCTAAACACTGAAGCTTTCTTT. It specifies CASSIDLNTEAFF.